These T cell receptor beta chains were read from a single sample in a study of blood T cell repertoires in COVID-19. Assay: immunoSEQ multiplex PCR; the TCRdb copy retains only in-frame clones and omits some. This table has about 64,000 clones, about nine tenths appearing once. The sequenced material came from peripheral blood. Receptor source: a human donor in a cohort sampled during active COVID-19. CDR3s include the opening cysteine and the closing phenylalanine or tryptophan. The order of the fields is J gene, D gene, clone size, V gene, CDR3 length, CDR3 protein, CDR3 DNA. D genes are given only for firm matches. Where a row states a size, it is once, few, many or the class of an expanded clone; other rows omit it.

TRBJ2-2	TRBD1	-	TRBV6-6	16	CASSSPGQIGVGELFF	TGTGCCAGCAGTTCCCCGGGACAGATTGGGGTCGGGGAGCTGTTTTTT
TRBJ2-6	TRBD1	-	TRBV5-5	19	CASSLSGQVGSSGANVLTF	TGTGCCAGCAGCTTATCAGGACAGGTTGGCTCGTCTGGGGCCAACGTCCTGACTTTC
TRBJ1-2	-	-	TRBV4-1	13	CASSSGSPRGYTF	TGCGCCAGCAGCTCGGGGTCCCCGCGTGGCTACACCTTC
TRBJ2-5	-	-	TRBV7-2	13	CASAALPQETQYF	TGTGCCAGCGCAGCGTTGCCGCAAGAGACCCAGTACTTC
TRBJ1-4	-	-	TRBV6-5	13	CASSRNSNEKLFF	TGTGCCAGCAGTAGGAACAGTAATGAAAAACTGTTTTTT
TRBJ2-1	TRBD2	-	TRBV19	15	CASSRTSGRADEQFF	TGTGCCAGTAGTAGGACTAGCGGGAGGGCCGATGAGCAGTTCTTC
TRBJ2-5	-	-	TRBV7-9	15	CASSSPGEGEKTQYF	TGTGCCAGCAGCTCCCCCGGAGAGGGGGAGAAGACCCAGTACTTC
TRBJ1-4	-	-	TRBV4-1	16	CASSYQTGGVGEKLFF	TGCGCCAGCAGCTATCAGACAGGCGGCGTGGGTGAAAAACTGTTTTTT
TRBJ1-2	TRBD1	few	TRBV5-1	13	CASSPTGDYGYTF	TGCGCCAGCAGCCCGACAGGGGACTATGGCTACACCTTC
TRBJ1-2	TRBD1	-	TRBV18	12	CAGTGQPYGYTF	TGTGCCGGGACAGGCCAGCCCTATGGCTACACCTTC
TRBJ2-7	-	-	TRBV28	13	CASSLLGREEQYF	TGTGCCAGCAGTTTATTAGGGCGGGAAGAGCAGTACTTC
TRBJ2-7	-	-	TRBV18	12	CASSLQGYEQYF	TGTGCCAGCTCATTACAGGGCTACGAGCAGTACTTC
TRBJ1-2	-	-	TRBV19	11	CASSQADGYTF	TGTGCCAGTAGCCAAGCTGATGGCTACACCTTC
TRBJ2-7	TRBD1	-	TRBV4-2	12	CASSQGDRAQYF	TGTGCCAGCAGCCAAGGAGACAGGGCGCAGTACTTC
TRBJ2-2	TRBD1	-	TRBV4-3	18	CASSPRLTRDRGTGELFF	TGCGCCAGCAGCCCAAGATTAACTCGGGACAGGGGTACCGGGGAGCTGTTTTTT
TRBJ2-7	TRBD2	-	TRBV3-1/TRBV3-2	17	CASSPFSGRISSYEQYF	TGTGCCAGCAGCCCTTTTAGCGGGAGGATCAGTAGCTACGAGCAGTACTTC
TRBJ2-5	-	-	TRBV29-1	13	CSVEEQRRETQYF	TGCAGCGTTGAAGAGCAGCGTCGGGAGACCCAGTACTTC
TRBJ1-5	-	once	TRBV20-1	13	CSASLDRNQPQHF	TGCAGTGCTAGTCTAGACAGAAATCAGCCCCAGCATTTT
TRBJ2-1	TRBD2	-	TRBV28	15	CASSSGTRLGDEQFF	TGTGCCAGCAGTTCCGGGACTAGGCTCGGCGATGAGCAGTTCTTC
TRBJ2-2	TRBD2	once	TRBV6-4	17	CASSVNSGSLFSGELFF	TGTGCCAGCAGTGTTAATAGCGGGAGCCTTTTTAGCGGGGAGCTGTTTTTT
TRBJ2-1	-	once	TRBV4-1	13	CASSHAVPNEQFF	TGCGCCAGCAGCCACGCGGTTCCCAATGAGCAGTTCTTC
TRBJ2-7	TRBD2	-	TRBV5-1	18	CASSPASSGRTRSYEQYF	TGCGCCAGCAGCCCAGCATCTAGCGGGAGGACGCGCTCCTACGAGCAGTACTTC
TRBJ2-3	TRBD1	-	TRBV6-6	15	CASRPPGQGPDTQYF	TGTGCCAGCAGACCTCCGGGACAGGGGCCAGATACGCAGTATTTT
TRBJ2-7	-	-	TRBV6-6	15	CASSNRQVESYEQYF	TGTGCCAGCAGTAACAGACAGGTGGAGTCCTACGAGCAGTACTTC
TRBJ2-5	TRBD2	-	TRBV5-8	14	CASSFAGGLETQYF	TGTGCCAGCAGCTTTGCGGGAGGGCTTGAGACCCAGTACTTC
TRBJ2-5	-	-	TRBV12-3/TRBV12-4	13	CASSFPGMETQYF	TGTGCCAGCAGTTTTCCGGGTATGGAGACCCAGTACTTC
TRBJ2-7	-	-	TRBV4-1	20	CASSQYSGRQGTSTSYEQYF	TGCGCCAGCAGCCAGTACTCAGGTCGCCAGGGGACCTCTACCTCCTACGAGCAGTACTTC
TRBJ2-7	-	-	TRBV2	13	CASSEGTGVEQYF	TGTGCCAGCAGTGAAGGGACGGGAGTTGAGCAGTACTTC
TRBJ1-1	TRBD1	-	TRBV3-1/TRBV3-2	16	CASSHDRGSVNTEAFF	TGTGCCAGCAGCCACGACAGGGGCTCGGTGAACACTGAAGCTTTCTTT
TRBJ2-2	-	-	TRBV9	14	CASSASAGYGELFF	TGTGCCAGCAGCGCGAGTGCGGGATACGGGGAGCTGTTTTTT
TRBJ1-4	-	-	TRBV5-1	15	CASSPEQVTNEKLFF	TGCGCCAGCAGCCCGGAACAGGTGACTAATGAAAAACTGTTTTTT
TRBJ2-1	TRBD2	once	TRBV19	16	CASSIYSSGSYNEQFF	TGTGCCAGTAGTATTTACTCTAGCGGGAGTTACAATGAGCAGTTCTTC
TRBJ2-5	-	-	TRBV6-2/TRBV6-3	13	CASSYGQKETQYF	TGTGCCAGCAGTTACGGGCAGAAAGAGACCCAGTACTTC
TRBJ1-6	TRBD1	-	TRBV19	14	CASSPTGYNSPLHF	TGTGCCAGTAGTCCGACAGGGTATAATTCACCCCTCCACTTT
TRBJ1-2	TRBD1	-	TRBV28	13	CASSPPTGDPFWF	TGTGCCAGCAGTCCCCCGACAGGGGACCCCTTTTGGTTT
TRBJ1-4	-	once	TRBV20-1	13	CSASPTVNEKLFF	TGCAGTGCTAGTCCCACAGTTAATGAAAAACTGTTTTTT
TRBJ2-2	-	-	TRBV4-3	14	CASSQDFVTGELFF	TGCGCCAGCAGCCAAGATTTTGTAACCGGGGAGCTGTTTTTT
TRBJ1-4	TRBD1	-	TRBV19	15	CASSIRGREDEKLFF	TGTGCCAGTAGTATCAGGGGGCGCGAGGATGAAAAACTGTTTTTT
TRBJ2-5	TRBD1	-	TRBV4-3	15	CASSQGTGSFETQYF	TGCGCCAGCAGCCAAGGGACAGGGAGTTTCGAGACCCAGTACTTC
TRBJ2-5	-	once	TRBV2	12	CASNQVGETQYF	TGTGCCAGCAATCAGGTGGGAGAGACCCAGTACTTC
TRBJ1-2	TRBD1	-	TRBV11-3	14	CASSKGGQLYGYTF	TGTGCCAGCAGCAAAGGGGGACAGCTATATGGCTACACCTTC